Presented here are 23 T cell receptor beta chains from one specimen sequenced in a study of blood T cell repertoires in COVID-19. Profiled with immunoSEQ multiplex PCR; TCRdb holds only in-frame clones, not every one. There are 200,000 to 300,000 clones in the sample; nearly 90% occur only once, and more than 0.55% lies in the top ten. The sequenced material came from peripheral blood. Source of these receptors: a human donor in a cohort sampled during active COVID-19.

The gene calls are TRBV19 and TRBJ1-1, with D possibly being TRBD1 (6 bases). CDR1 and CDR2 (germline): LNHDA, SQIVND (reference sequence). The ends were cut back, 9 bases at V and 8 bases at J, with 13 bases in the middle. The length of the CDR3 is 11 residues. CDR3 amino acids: CASDRTGEAFF. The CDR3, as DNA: TGTGCCAGCGACAGGACCGGCGAAGCTTTCTTT.

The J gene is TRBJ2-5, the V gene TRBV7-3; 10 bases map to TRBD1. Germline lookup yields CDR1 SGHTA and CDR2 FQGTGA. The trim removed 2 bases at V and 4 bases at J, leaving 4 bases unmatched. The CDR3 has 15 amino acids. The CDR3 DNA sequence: TGTGCCAGCAGCTTACATGGGACAGGGGCAGAGACCCAGTACTTC. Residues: CASSLHGTGAETQYF.

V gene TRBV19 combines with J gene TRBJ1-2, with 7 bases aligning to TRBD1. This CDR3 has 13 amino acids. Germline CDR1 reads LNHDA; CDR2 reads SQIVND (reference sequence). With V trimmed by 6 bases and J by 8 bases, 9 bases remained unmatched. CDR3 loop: CASRSGGGAGYTF. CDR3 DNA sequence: TGTGCCAGTAGGTCAGGAGGGGGCGCGGGCTACACCTTC.

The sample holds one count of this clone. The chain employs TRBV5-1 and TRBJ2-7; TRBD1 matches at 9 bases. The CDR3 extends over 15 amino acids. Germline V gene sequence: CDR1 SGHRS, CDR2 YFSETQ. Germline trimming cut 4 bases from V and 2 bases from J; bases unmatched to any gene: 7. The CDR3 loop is CASSEGTGKPYEQYF. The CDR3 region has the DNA TGCGCCAGCAGCGAGGGGACAGGGAAACCCTACGAGCAGTACTTC.

The CDR3: CASSLARGLAAYEQYF. The CDR3 bases are TGTGCCAGCAGCTTAGCGCGTGGACTAGCGGCCTACGAGCAGTACTTC. The chain couples TRBV7-2 to TRBJ2-7, with TRBD2 matching over 10 bases. Trimming at V came to 0 bases and at J to 2 bases, leaving 4 bases not matched to a gene. This CDR3 has 16 amino acids. From germline, CDR1 is SGHTA and CDR2 FQGNSA.

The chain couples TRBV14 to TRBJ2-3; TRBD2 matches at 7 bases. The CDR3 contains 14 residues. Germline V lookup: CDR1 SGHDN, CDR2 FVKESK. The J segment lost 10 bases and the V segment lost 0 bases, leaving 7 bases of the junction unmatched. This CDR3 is CASSQDLAGEAQYF. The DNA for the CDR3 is TGTGCCAGCAGCCAAGATCTGGCGGGGGAAGCGCAGTATTTT.

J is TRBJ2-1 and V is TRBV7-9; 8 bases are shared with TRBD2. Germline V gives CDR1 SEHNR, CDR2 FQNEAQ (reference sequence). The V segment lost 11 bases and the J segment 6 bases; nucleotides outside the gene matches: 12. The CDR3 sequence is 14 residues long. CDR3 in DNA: TGTGCCGGGTCCATGCTAGCGGGTCCCAATGAGCAGTTCTTC. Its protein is CAGSMLAGPNEQFF.

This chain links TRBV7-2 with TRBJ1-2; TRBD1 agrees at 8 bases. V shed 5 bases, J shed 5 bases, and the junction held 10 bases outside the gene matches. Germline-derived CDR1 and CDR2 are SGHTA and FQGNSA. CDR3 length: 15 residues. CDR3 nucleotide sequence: TGTGCCAGCAGCATAAGGGACAGGCAATATTATGGCTACACCTTC. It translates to CASSIRDRQYYGYTF. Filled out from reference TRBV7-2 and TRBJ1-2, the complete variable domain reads GAGVSQSPSNKVTEKGKDVELRCDPISGHTALYWYRQSLGQGLEFLIYFQGNSAPDKSGLPSDRFSAERTGGSVSTLTIQRTQQEDSAVYLCASSIRDRQYYGYTFGSGTRLTVV.

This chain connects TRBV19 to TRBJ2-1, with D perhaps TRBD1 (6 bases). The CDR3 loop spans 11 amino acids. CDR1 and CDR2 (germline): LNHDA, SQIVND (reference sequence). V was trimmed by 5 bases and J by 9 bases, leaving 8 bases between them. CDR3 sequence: CASSLGAEQFF. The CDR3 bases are TGTGCCAGTAGTTTGGGGGCTGAGCAGTTCTTC.

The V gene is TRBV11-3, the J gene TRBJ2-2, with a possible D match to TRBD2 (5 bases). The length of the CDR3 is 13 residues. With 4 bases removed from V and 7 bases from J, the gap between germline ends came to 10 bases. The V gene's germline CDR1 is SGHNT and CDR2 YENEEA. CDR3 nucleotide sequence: TGTGCCAGCAGCTCAGACTATTTCGGGGAGCTGTTTTTT. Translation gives CASSSDYFGELFF.

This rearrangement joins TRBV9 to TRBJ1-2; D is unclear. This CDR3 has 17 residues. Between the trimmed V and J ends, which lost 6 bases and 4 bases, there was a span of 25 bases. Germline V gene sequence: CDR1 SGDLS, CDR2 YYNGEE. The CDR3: CASTRNLQGLRVYGYTF. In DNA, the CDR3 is TGTGCCAGCACCAGAAACTTACAAGGTCTGAGGGTCTATGGCTACACCTTC.

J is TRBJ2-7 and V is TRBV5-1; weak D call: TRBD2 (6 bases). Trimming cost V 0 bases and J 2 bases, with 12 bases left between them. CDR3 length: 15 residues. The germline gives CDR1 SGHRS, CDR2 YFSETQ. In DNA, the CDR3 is TGCGCCAGCAGCTTGGATGGTAGCGGTGCCTACGAGCAGTACTTC. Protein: CASSLDGSGAYEQYF.

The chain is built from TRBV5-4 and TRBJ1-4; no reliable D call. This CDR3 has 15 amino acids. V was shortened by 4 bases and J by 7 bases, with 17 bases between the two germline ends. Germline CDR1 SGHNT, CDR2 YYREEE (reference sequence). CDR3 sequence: CASSVGSGQGEKLFF. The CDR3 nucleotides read TGTGCCAGCAGCGTTGGTTCAGGCCAAGGTGAAAAACTGTTTTTT.

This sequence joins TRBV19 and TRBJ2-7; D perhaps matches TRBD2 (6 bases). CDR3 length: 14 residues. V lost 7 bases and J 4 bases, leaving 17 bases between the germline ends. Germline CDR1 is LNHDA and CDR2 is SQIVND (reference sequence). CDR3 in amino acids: CASTSREAGYEQYF. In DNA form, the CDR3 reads TGTGCCAGTACCTCCAGGGAAGCGGGTTACGAGCAGTACTTC. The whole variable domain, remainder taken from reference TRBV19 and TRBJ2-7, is DGGITQSPKYLFRKEGQNVTLSCEQNLNHDAMYWYRQDPGQGLRLIYYSQIVNDFQKGDIAEGYSVSREKKESFPLTVTSAQKNPTAFYLCASTSREAGYEQYFGPGTRLTVT.

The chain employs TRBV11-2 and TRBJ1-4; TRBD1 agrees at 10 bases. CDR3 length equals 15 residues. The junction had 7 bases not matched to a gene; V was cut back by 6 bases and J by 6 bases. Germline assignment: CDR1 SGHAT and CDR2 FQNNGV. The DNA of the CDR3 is TGTGCCAGCAGTCCTATCGGGACAGGGGATGAAAAACTGTTTTTT. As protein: CASSPIGTGDEKLFF.

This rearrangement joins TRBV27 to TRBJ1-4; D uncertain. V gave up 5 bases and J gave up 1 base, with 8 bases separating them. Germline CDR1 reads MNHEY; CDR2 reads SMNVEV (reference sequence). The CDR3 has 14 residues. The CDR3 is CASSLGVTNEKLFF. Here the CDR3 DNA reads TGTGCCAGCAGTCTGGGCGTAACTAATGAAAAACTGTTTTTT.

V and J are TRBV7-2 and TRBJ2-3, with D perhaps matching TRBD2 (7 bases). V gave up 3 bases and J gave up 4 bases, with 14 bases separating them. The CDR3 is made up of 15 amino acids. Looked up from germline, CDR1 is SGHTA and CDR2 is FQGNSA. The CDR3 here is CASSLAGAESDTQYF. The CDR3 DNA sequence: TGTGCCAGCAGCTTGGCGGGGGCAGAATCAGATACGCAGTATTTT. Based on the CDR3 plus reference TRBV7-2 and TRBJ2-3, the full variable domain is GAGVSQSPSNKVTEKGKDVELRCDPISGHTALYWYRQSLGQGLEFLIYFQGNSAPDKSGLPSDRFSAERTGGSVSTLTIQRTQQEDSAVYLCASSLAGAESDTQYFGPGTRLTVL.

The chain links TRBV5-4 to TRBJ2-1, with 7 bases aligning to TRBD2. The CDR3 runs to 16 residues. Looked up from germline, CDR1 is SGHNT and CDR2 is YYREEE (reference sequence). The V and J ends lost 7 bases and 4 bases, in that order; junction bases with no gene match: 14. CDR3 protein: CASASGRLAEYNEQFF. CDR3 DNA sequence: TGTGCCAGCGCATCAGGGAGGCTAGCGGAATACAATGAGCAGTTCTTC.

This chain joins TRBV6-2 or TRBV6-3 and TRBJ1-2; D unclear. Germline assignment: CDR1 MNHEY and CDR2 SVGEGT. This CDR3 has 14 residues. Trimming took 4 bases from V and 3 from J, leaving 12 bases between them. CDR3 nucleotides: TGTGCCAGCAGTTGGGTTCCAGGTTACTATGGCTACACCTTC. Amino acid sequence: CASSWVPGYYGYTF.

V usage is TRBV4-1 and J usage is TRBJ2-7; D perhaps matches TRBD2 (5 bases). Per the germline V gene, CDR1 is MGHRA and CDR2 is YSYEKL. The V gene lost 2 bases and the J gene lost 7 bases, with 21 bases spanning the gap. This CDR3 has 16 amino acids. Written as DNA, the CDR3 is TGCGCCAGCAGCCAATTGCCGGCCACCGCCGGGGAGGAGCAGTACTTC. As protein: CASSQLPATAGEEQYF.

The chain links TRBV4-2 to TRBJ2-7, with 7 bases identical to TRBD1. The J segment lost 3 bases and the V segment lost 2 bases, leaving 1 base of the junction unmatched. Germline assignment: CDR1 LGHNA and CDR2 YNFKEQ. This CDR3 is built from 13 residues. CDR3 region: CASSQRQGYEQYF. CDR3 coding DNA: TGTGCCAGCAGCCAAAGACAGGGCTACGAGCAGTACTTC.

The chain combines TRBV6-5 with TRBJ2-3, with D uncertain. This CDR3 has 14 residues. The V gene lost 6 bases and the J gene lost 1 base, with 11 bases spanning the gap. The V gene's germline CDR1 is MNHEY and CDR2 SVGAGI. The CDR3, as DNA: TGTGCCAGCAGCCCCGGGTACGGCACAGATACGCAGTATTTT. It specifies CASSPGYGTDTQYF.

This CDR3 is CASLRGNTGELFF. The CDR3 coding sequence is TGTGCCAGCCTCCGGGGGAACACCGGGGAGCTGTTTTTT. The chain recombines TRBV28 with TRBJ2-2; D is perhaps TRBD2 (5 bases). V lost 8 bases and J lost 1, with 8 bases in between. The CDR3 length is 13 residues. Germline CDR1 reads MDHEN; CDR2 reads SYDVKM.